These T cell receptor beta chains were read from a single sample in a study of cytomegalovirus exposure and HLA in healthy donors. Method: immunoSEQ multiplex PCR; TCRdb's copy keeps in-frame clones and lacks some. The sample has about 270,000 clones, under 80% seen once. The sample consisted of PBMCs. The receptors were gathered from a female donor in good health and CMV-seronegative. The CDR3 runs from the conserved cysteine through the conserved F or W. The D gene is left open where the match is weak. Only some rows state a clone size, as once, few, many or a class for expanded clones.

clone_size: -
j_call: TRBJ1-4
v_call: TRBV2
d_call: -
cdr3_aa: CASVSYNQPNEKLFF
cdr3_nt: TGTGCCAGTGTGTCTTACAACCAACCCAATGAAAAACTGTTTTTT

clone_size: -
j_call: TRBJ2-6
v_call: TRBV9
d_call: TRBD2
cdr3_aa: CASSYGLAGFSGANVLTF
cdr3_nt: TGTGCCAGCAGCTATGGACTAGCGGGTTTCTCTGGGGCCAACGTCCTGACTTTC

clone_size: -
j_call: TRBJ2-3
v_call: TRBV7-9
d_call: -
cdr3_aa: CASSLDSAGDTQYF
cdr3_nt: TGTGCCAGCAGCTTAGATTCCGCAGGAGATACGCAGTATTTT

clone_size: -
j_call: TRBJ2-7
v_call: TRBV30
d_call: TRBD1
cdr3_aa: CAWTYWDSRYEQYF
cdr3_nt: TGTGCCTGGACCTACTGGGACAGCCGTTACGAACAGTACTTC

clone_size: -
j_call: TRBJ1-2
v_call: TRBV7-9
d_call: -
cdr3_aa: CASSLRADHGYTF
cdr3_nt: TGTGCCAGCAGCTTACGTGCGGATCATGGCTACACCTTC

clone_size: -
j_call: TRBJ2-6
v_call: TRBV5-1
d_call: -
cdr3_aa: CASSLAGANVLTF
cdr3_nt: TGCGCCAGCAGCCTAGCTGGGGCCAACGTCCTGACTTTC

clone_size: -
j_call: TRBJ2-3
v_call: TRBV5-4
d_call: TRBD1
cdr3_aa: CASSSPGQGFSSTDTQYF
cdr3_nt: TGTGCCAGCAGCTCACCGGGACAGGGGTTTTCTAGCACAGATACGCAGTATTTT

clone_size: -
j_call: TRBJ2-2
v_call: TRBV27
d_call: -
cdr3_aa: CATLTGNTGELFF
cdr3_nt: TGTGCCACTCTGACAGGGAACACCGGGGAGCTGTTTTTT

clone_size: -
j_call: TRBJ1-5
v_call: TRBV5-6
d_call: -
cdr3_aa: CASSFGRGNQPQHF
cdr3_nt: TGTGCCAGCAGCTTCGGGCGGGGAAATCAGCCCCAGCATTTT

clone_size: -
j_call: TRBJ2-7
v_call: TRBV7-2
d_call: -
cdr3_aa: CASSPHTTSVYEQYF
cdr3_nt: TGTGCCAGCAGCCCACACACCACGAGCGTCTACGAGCAGTACTTC

clone_size: -
j_call: TRBJ1-2
v_call: TRBV5-6
d_call: TRBD1
cdr3_aa: CASSFLQGANYGYTF
cdr3_nt: TGTGCCAGCAGCTTTCTACAGGGGGCGAATTATGGCTACACCTTC

clone_size: -
j_call: TRBJ2-7
v_call: TRBV7-6
d_call: -
cdr3_aa: CASSLGTVSYEQYF
cdr3_nt: TGTGCCAGCAGCTTAGGGACAGTCTCCTACGAGCAGTACTTC

clone_size: -
j_call: TRBJ2-3
v_call: TRBV28
d_call: TRBD1
cdr3_aa: CASSTRDRVPDTQYF
cdr3_nt: TGTGCCAGCAGTACCCGGGACAGGGTTCCAGATACGCAGTATTTT

clone_size: few
j_call: TRBJ2-1
v_call: TRBV5-1
d_call: -
cdr3_aa: CASRDWSALNEQFF
cdr3_nt: TGCGCCAGCAGGGACTGGAGCGCCCTCAATGAGCAGTTCTTC

clone_size: few
j_call: TRBJ2-3
v_call: TRBV7-9
d_call: TRBD2
cdr3_aa: CASSGGTSWTDTQYF
cdr3_nt: TGTGCCAGCAGCGGGGGGACTAGTTGGACAGATACGCAGTATTTT

clone_size: -
j_call: TRBJ1-3
v_call: TRBV28
d_call: -
cdr3_aa: CASSLRSGVGGNTIYF
cdr3_nt: TGTGCCAGCAGTTTAAGATCAGGGGTCGGGGGAAACACCATATATTTT

clone_size: -
j_call: TRBJ2-3
v_call: TRBV6-5
d_call: -
cdr3_aa: CASSRRQGTDTQYF
cdr3_nt: TGTGCCAGCAGTCGGAGACAGGGCACAGATACGCAGTATTTT